A single count supports the clone carrying this T cell receptor beta chain. The antigen remains undetermined. This sample was included in a study of PD-1 blockade in classical Hodgkin lymphoma. For the study at large: Once every 2 weeks, patients received intravenous nivolumab at 3 mg/kg. Study-level findings and limits: Later analyses included only patients treated at least 1 year post-ASCT. Newly diagnosed and completely responding patients shared comparable baseline diversity.

Trimming removed 1 base from V and 5 bases from J, with 15 bases in between. This CDR3 spans 16 amino acids. Germline CDR1 and CDR2: SGHVS and FQNEAQ. Assay used: immunoSEQ multiplex PCR; TCRdb lists only in-frame clones, some missing. Of approximately 110,000 clones listed, approximately 89% are singletons. Time point reported: cycle 4 day 1 (C4D1), after around six weeks of nivolumab. All patients experienced relapse after autologous stem cell transplantation, and brentuximab vedotin exposure was variable. Complete response, partial response or progressive disease were the best responses. This receptor was taken from a human donor with classical Hodgkin lymphoma. The sample consisted of peripheral blood mononuclear cells (PBMCs), taken before the fourth cycle of nivolumab. This chain joins TRBV7-8 and TRBJ1-5; D may be TRBD1 (6 bases). The DNA for the CDR3 is TGTGCCAGCAGCTTAGGGGGGACACCCGAGGATCAGCCCCAGCATTTT. Its translation: CASSLGGTPEDQPQHF.